One sample yielded the 7 T cell receptor beta chains listed below, sequenced in a study of a mutant IDH1 vaccine in newly diagnosed glioma. The time point was: week 47, end of study. Topical imiquimod was applied with each vaccine dose, which held 300 ug of mutant IDH1 20-mer peptide. These receptors have no identified antigens. TCRdb keeps only in-frame clones here, not all; method: immunoSEQ multiplex PCR. The sample yields about 83,000 clones, approximately 78% seen once. The sequencing used PBMCs, collected from a glioma patient whose treatment included an IDH1 peptide vaccine. These receptors all stem from a man in his forties with glioma.

The chain links TRBV9 to TRBJ1-2; D unresolved. V was clipped by 3 bases and J by 0 bases, with 6 bases between them. Germline V gives CDR1 SGDLS, CDR2 YYNGEE. CDR3 length equals 13 residues. For the CDR3, the DNA is TGTGCCAGCAGCGAGGACGCTAACTATGGCTACACCTTC. Translation gives CASSEDANYGYTF.

The chain has TRBV9 and TRBJ2-7, with TRBD2 matching over 9 bases. Germline-derived CDR1 and CDR2 are SGDLS and YYNGEE. The CDR3 loop spans 16 amino acids. V shed 2 bases, J shed 3 bases, and the junction held 9 bases outside the gene matches. DNA of the CDR3: TGTGCCAGCAGCGTCGGGATTAGCGGGGGAGTCTACGAGCAGTACTTC. Protein sequence: CASSVGISGGVYEQYF.

This chain joins TRBV4-2 and TRBJ2-5; possible D gene TRBD2, 6 bases. With the DNA end fitting TRBJ2-7 better, the J assignment may be wrong. The CDR3 runs to 15 residues. Germline V CDR1 and CDR2: LGHNA, YNFKEQ. For the CDR3, the DNA is TGTGCCAGCAGCCAGATTAGCGGACCCTTATACGAGCAGTACTTC. Translating gives CASSQISGPLYEQYF.

The V and J genes are TRBV7-2 and TRBJ1-5; 10 bases line up with TRBD1. V gave up 5 bases and J gave up 6 bases; unmatched junction bases: 7. Germline CDR1 and CDR2: SGHTA and FQGNSA. The CDR3 is 15 residues long. The CDR3 DNA is TGTGCCAGCAGCCAAGACAGGGGGCGAGGTCAGCCCCAGCATTTT. This translates into CASSQDRGRGQPQHF.

The chain has TRBV2 and TRBJ2-6; D ambiguous. The V end lost 8 bases, the J end lost 0 bases, and 14 bases lay between the germline ends. CDR1 is SNHLY, CDR2 FYNNEI, per germline. The CDR3 has 16 residues. CDR3 bases: TGTGCCAGCCCAGGTTGGAACAGCTCTGGGGCCAACGTCCTGACTTTC. This codes for CASPGWNSSGANVLTF.

This clone occurred a few times. The genes are TRBV5-6 and TRBJ2-7, with 12 bases matching TRBD1. Germline CDR1 reads SGHDT; CDR2 reads YYEEEE. V lost 6 bases to trimming and J lost 4 bases; unmatched junction nucleotides: 11. This CDR3 region has 16 residues. The CDR3 region has the DNA TGTGCCAGCAACACGCAGGGGGGACAGGGGGCTTACGAGCAGTACTTC. Its protein product is CASNTQGGQGAYEQYF.

The gene calls are TRBV5-8 and TRBJ2-2; D remains unclear. The CDR3 has 12 residues. With 4 bases removed from V and 4 bases from J, the gap between germline ends came to 5 bases. The germline gives CDR1 SGHTS, CDR2 YDEGEE. The CDR3 nucleotides read TGTGCCAGCAGCCCAGTCACCGGGGAGCTGTTTTTT. Translating it yields CASSPVTGELFF.